This entry concerns a single T cell receptor beta chain. What this receptor recognizes is not known. The input lacks base qualities; no much larger clone sits a single base away. The immunoSEQ Assay was the method used to sequence TCRbeta CDR3 regions. After extraction, genomic DNA underwent amplification by bias-controlled multiplex PCR, followed by high-throughput sequencing. In the original analysis: To quantify the absolute abundance of every unique TCRbeta CDR3 region, sequences were collapsed and filtered. Usable DNA was measured by amplifying reference genes present in all nucleated cells, and TCRbeta template counts were normalized to that usable DNA to estimate T cell fraction. Repertoire TCRs were annotated as SARS-CoV-2-specific when V gene, CDR3 amino acid sequence and J gene were exactly matched to a known reactive TCR set. The reference SARS-CoV-2 TCR set was derived from MIRA and filtered for enrichment in COVID-19-positive ImmuneCODE repertoires, a step that removed public or cross-reactive TCRs. Based on the MIRA antigens, annotated TCRs were further analysed at the level of specific ORF or position within ORF. Breadth was defined as the number of annotated unique rearrangements divided by the total number of unique productive rearrangements, and depth was defined as the summed frequency of the annotated unique rearrangements. TCR breadth was compared between groups using two-sided Wilcoxon rank-sum tests. TCRdb stores this immuneACCESS table with in-frame sequences only. Part of the clones is absent; in the studies checked, under half of the shortfall reflects unresolved V genes, and no reason is known for the rest. Clone size and V and J calls were adopted from that table, with D and trimming inferred from the DNA. The sample records 380,000 or so clones, 75% to 90% of which are singletons. The ten largest clonotypes hold about 10% of the sample.

The source of the sample is a study of Ad26.COV2.S vaccination and SARS-CoV-2 variants (dated by TCRdb to about 2021). Regarding the research as a whole: Vaccine-arm donors came from COV1001, a multicentre, randomized, double-blind, placebo-controlled phase I-IIa trial of Ad26.COV2.S in healthy adults. Ad26.COV2.S was administered intramuscularly at a dose of 5x10^10 or 1x10^11 viral particles, either as one shot or as two shots given 56 days apart. The TCR-sequenced set comprised approximately 30 samples: approximately 19 Ad26.COV2.S vaccine recipients, 5 placebo recipients and 8 SARS-CoV-2 convalescent individuals. TCRbeta repertoire sequencing was used to assess the specificity and breadth of SARS-CoV-2-reactive T cell receptors after Ad26.COV2.S vaccination. Throughout the experiments and outcome assessment, investigators stayed blinded to trial group allocation. Trial participants were randomized into five groups of five: low-dose or high-dose Ad26.COV2.S given once or twice, or placebo on both occasions.

Paper-wide results and their limitations: Ad26.COV2.S recipients had higher spike-specific TCR breadth than placebo recipients (P = 0.0014). It was noted by the authors that total T cell responses may have been underestimated by the TCR breadth and depth analyses. The study was not powered for comparison of responses between vaccine doses or regimens. Comparable non-spike TCR breadth was observed between vaccine and placebo recipients, consistent with only spike being contained in the vaccine. After vaccination, substantial breadth of spike-specific CD8+ and CD4+ T cell responses was reported.

The CDR3 spans 15 residues, from the cysteine through the phenylalanine. Only CDR3 DNA remains: 45 bases, in frame from the first base. The germline V gene encodes CDR1 SGHNT and CDR2 YYREEE (reference sequence). V loses 1 base, J loses 4 bases, and the germline ends lie 11 bases apart. The sample's treatment or condition label is to be understood as: around 19 received Ad26.COV2.S at low or high dose, single or two shots; about 5 received placebo; per-sample allocation not given. Repertoires of vaccine and placebo recipients were sequenced from samples taken on day 63 after the first injection. In Cohort 1b, more than 20 adults aged 18-55 years were enrolled at a single site in Boston, USA, between 29 July and 7 August 2020. Ad26.COV2.S consisted of a replication-incompetent adenovirus type 26 vector by which a prefusion-stabilized SARS-CoV-2 spike protein from the original Wuhan strain was expressed.

Material: peripheral blood, obtained in a trial of Ad26.COV2.S vaccine versus placebo. The chain joins TRBV5-4 to TRBJ2-2, with the D gene not clear enough to name. The sequence was collected from a person between 18 and 65 years old who received the Ad26.COV2.S COVID-19 vaccine or a placebo. The DNA sequence is TGTGCCAGCAGCTTGAGCCAGGCGGTCACCGGGGAGCTGTTTTTT. The resulting protein is CASSLSQAVTGELFF.